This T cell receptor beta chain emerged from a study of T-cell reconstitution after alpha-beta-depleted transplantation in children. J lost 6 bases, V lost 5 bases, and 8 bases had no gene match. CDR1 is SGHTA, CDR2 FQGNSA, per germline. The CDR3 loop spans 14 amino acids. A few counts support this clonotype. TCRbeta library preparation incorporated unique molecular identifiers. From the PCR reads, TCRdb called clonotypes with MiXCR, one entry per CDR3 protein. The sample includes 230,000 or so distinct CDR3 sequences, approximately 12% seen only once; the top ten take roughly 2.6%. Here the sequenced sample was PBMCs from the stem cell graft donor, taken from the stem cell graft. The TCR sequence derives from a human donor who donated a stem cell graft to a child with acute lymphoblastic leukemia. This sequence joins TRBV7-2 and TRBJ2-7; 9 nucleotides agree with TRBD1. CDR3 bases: TGTGCCAGCAGCCCGGGACAGGGCCCGGGCGAGCAGTACTTC. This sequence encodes CASSPGQGPGEQYF.